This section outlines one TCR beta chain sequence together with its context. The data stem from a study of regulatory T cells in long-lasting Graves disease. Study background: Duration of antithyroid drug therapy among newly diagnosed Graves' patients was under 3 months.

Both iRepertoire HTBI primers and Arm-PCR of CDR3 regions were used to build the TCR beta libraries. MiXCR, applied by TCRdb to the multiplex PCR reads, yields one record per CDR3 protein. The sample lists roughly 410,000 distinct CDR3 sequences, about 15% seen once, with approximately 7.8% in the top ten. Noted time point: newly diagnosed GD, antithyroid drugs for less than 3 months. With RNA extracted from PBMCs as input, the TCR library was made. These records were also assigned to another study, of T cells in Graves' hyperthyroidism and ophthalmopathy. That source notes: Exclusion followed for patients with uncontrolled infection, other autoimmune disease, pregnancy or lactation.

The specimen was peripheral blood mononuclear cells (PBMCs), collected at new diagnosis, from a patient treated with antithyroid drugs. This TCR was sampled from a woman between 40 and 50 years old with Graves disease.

The CDR3 sequence is CASSQTSGRDGYEQYF. CDR3 DNA: TGTGCCAGCAGCCAAACTAGCGGGAGGGACGGCTACGAGCAGTACTTC. The rearrangement links TRBV3-1 to TRBJ2-7; the match to TRBD2 covers 13 bases. Germline trimming cut 2 bases from V and 3 bases from J; bases unmatched to any gene: 4. The CDR3 has 16 residues. The germline V gene has CDR1 LGHDT and CDR2 YNNKEL (reference sequence).